Reported below is one T cell receptor beta chain. Sequencing was performed with immunoSEQ multiplex PCR; in TCRdb, only in-frame clones are kept and a portion is missing. The sample lists 2,500 to 3,500 clones; around 76% were seen once. These data belong to a study of tumour-infiltrating T cells in Burkitt lymphoma. Across the study: Productive clonality predicted overall and progression-free survival.

CDR3 length: 13 residues. With 6 bases removed from V and 8 bases from J, the gap between germline ends came to 11 bases. The V gene's germline CDR1 is LNHDA and CDR2 SQIVND (reference sequence). The V and J genes are TRBV19 and TRBJ1-6; D is undetermined. The sequenced material came from tumor tissue. The origin of this receptor is a human donor with diffuse large B-cell lymphoma. CDR3 amino acids: CASSQETHSPLHF. CDR3 bases: TGTGCCAGTAGCCAGGAAACCCATTCACCCCTCCACTTT.